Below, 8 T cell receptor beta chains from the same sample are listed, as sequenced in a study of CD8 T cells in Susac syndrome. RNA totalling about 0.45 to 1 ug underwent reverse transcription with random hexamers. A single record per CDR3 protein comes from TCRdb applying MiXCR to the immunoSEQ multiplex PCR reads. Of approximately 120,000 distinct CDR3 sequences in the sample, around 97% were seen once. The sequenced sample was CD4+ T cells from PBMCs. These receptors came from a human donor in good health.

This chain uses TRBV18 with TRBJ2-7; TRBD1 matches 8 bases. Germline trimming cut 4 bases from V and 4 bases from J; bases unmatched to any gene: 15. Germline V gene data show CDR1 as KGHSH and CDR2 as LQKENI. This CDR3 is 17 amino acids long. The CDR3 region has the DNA TGTGCCAGCTCACTAACCCGGGACAGGTCTTCCCCTTACGAGCAGTACTTC. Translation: CASSLTRDRSSPYEQYF.

DNA for the CDR3: TGTGCCTGGAGTGAAGGGGTTCTCACAGATACGCAGTATTTT. It specifies CAWSEGVLTDTQYF. The chain employs TRBV30 and TRBJ2-3; TRBD1 is a possible D gene (5 bases). Germline V CDR1 and CDR2: GTSNPN, SVGIG (reference sequence). Trimming left V 1 base short and J 2 bases short, with 10 bases between. The CDR3 is 14 amino acids. Using reference TRBV30 and TRBJ2-3 for the parts outside the CDR3, the full variable domain is SQTIHQWPATLVQPVGSPLSLECTVEGTSNPNLYWYRQAAGRGLQLLFYSVGIGQISSEVPQNLSASRPQDRQFILSSKKLLLSDSGFYLCAWSEGVLTDTQYFGPGTRLTVL.

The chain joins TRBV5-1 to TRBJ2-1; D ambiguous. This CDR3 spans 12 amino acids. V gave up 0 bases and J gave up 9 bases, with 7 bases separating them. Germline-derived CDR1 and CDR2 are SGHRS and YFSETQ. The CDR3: CASSLVVGEQFF. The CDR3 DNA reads TGCGCCAGCAGCTTGGTGGTCGGTGAGCAGTTCTTC.

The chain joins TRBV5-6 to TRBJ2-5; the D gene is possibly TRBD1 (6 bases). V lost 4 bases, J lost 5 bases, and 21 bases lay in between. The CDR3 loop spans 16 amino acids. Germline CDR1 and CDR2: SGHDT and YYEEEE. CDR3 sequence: CASSEAGQIARETQYF. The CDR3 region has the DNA TGTGCCAGCAGCGAAGCCGGACAGATCGCACGGGAGACCCAGTACTTC.

CDR3 sequence reads: CSVTRAGYTF. In DNA, the CDR3 is TGCAGTGTTACACGGGCAGGCTACACCTTC. The genes are TRBV20-1 and TRBJ1-2; unclear D gene. CDR1 DFQATT and CDR2 SNEGSKA come from the germline V gene (reference sequence). Trimming stripped 7 bases from V and 8 bases from J, with 11 bases between. This CDR3 has 10 amino acids.

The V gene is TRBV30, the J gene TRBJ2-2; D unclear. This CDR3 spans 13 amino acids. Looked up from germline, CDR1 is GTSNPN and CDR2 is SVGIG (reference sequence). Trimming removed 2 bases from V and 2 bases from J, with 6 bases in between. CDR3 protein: CAWSLANTGELFF. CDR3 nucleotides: TGTGCCTGGAGTTTGGCCAACACCGGGGAGCTGTTTTTT.

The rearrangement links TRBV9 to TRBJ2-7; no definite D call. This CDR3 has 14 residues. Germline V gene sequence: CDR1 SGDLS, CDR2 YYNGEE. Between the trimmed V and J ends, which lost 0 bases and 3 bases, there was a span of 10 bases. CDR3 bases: TGTGCCAGCAGCGTAGCTCCAAGCCGCTACGAGCAGTACTTC. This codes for CASSVAPSRYEQYF.

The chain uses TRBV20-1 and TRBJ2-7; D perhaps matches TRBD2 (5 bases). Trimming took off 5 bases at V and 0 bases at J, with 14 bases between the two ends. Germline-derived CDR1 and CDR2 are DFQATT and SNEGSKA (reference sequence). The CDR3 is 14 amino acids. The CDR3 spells CSALNHRDSYEQYF. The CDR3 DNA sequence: TGCAGTGCTTTGAACCACCGGGACTCCTACGAGCAGTACTTC.